These 27 T cell receptor beta chains originate from one sample sequenced in a study of tumor-infiltrating lymphocytes in primary liver carcinoma. Without any cell sorting, 20-30 mg of bulk tissue yielded co-extracted RNA and DNA. Production of TCR beta cDNA used approximately 0.45 ug total RNA together with a constant-region primer. Slightly modified ARM-PCR with three nested multiplex PCR rounds yielded TCR beta libraries. TRBV1-TRBV30 forward primers paired with a C-beta reverse primer drove the first two PCR rounds, about 10 cycles each. TCRdb reanalysed the multiplex PCR reads using MiXCR and keeps one entry per CDR3 protein. The sample lists approximately 190,000 distinct CDR3 sequences, about 82% seen once, with 15% to 20% in the top ten. Sequenced input: tumor tissue from primary liver carcinoma. Receptors originate from a man aged 35-49 years with primary liver carcinoma and hepatitis B virus infection.

This clonotype was counted once. At one of its ends the junction is not consistent with the germline gene, which may arise from a read error. The genes are TRBV19 and TRBJ2-5; D is unresolved. The CDR3 loop spans 14 amino acids. Germline V gene data show CDR1 as LNHDA and CDR2 as SQIVND (reference sequence). The CDR3 is CACSIGGRSETQYF. The CDR3 DNA sequence: TGTGCCTGTAGTATAGGTGGCAGATCTGAGACCCAGTACTTC. Full variable domain (outside the CDR3, taken from reference TRBV19 and TRBJ2-5): DGGITQSPKYLFRKEGQNVTLSCEQNLNHDAMYWYRQDPGQGLRLIYYSQIVNDFQKGDIAEGYSVSREKKESFPLTVTSAQKNPTAFYLCACSIGGRSETQYFGPGTRLLVL.

The chain carries TRBV5-1 and TRBJ2-7; 7 positions match TRBD2. Germline CDR1 SGHRS, CDR2 YFSETQ. With 0 bases clipped from V and 2 bases from J, the junction kept 5 bases outside the gene matches. The CDR3 runs to 15 residues. The CDR3 spells CASSLAGGATYEQYF. CDR3 nucleotide sequence: TGCGCCAGCAGCTTGGCGGGGGGAGCTACCTACGAGCAGTACTTC.

In regard to this clonotype: The conserved closing phenylalanine or tryptophan is absent in this CDR3, likely reflecting a read error. The rearrangement uses TRBV12-3 or TRBV12-4 and TRBJ2-3; D not resolved. The CDR3 contains 14 residues. V lost 5 bases and J lost 3, with 12 bases in between. Written as DNA, the CDR3 is TGTGCCAGCAGTCCTAGTGGGTCTACAGATACGCAGTATTAT. It specifies CASSPSGSTDTQYY.

The chain combines TRBV12-3 or TRBV12-4 with TRBJ2-1; TRBD1 agrees at 7 bases. The CDR3 has 13 residues. The CDR3 DNA sequence: TGTGCTAGCCCTGCGGACAGGTACAATGAGCAGTTCTTC. Translating it yields CASPADRYNEQFF.

Note on this clonotype: One junction end disagrees with the germline gene, perhaps due to a read error. This chain links TRBV29-1 with TRBJ2-5; TRBD1 matches at 8 bases. CDR3 size: 15 residues. Germline V lookup: CDR1 SQVTM, CDR2 ANQGSEA. CDR3: CSVGAGRGRAETRYF. The CDR3 coding sequence is TGCAGCGTTGGAGCGGGCAGGGGGCGAGCAGAGACCCGGTACTTC.

The chain carries TRBV11-2 and TRBJ2-2; D unclear. The CDR3 runs to 13 residues. V shed 5 bases and J shed 12 bases, with 16 bases lying between them. CDR1 and CDR2 (germline): SGHAT, FQNNGV. The CDR3 loop is CASSQGVAEKLFF. CDR3 DNA: TGTGCCAGCAGCCAAGGTGTGGCCGAAAAGCTGTTTTTT. Together with reference TRBV11-2 and TRBJ2-2, the CDR3 gives the full variable domain: EAGVAQSPRYKIIEKRQSVAFWCNPISGHATLYWYQQILGQGPKLLIQFQNNGVVDDSQLPKDRFSAERLKGVDSTLKIQPAKLEDSAVYLCASSQGVAEKLFFGEGSRLTVL.

This chain connects TRBV6-2 or TRBV6-3 to TRBJ1-1, with D perhaps matching TRBD1 (5 bases). Germline CDR1 and CDR2: MNHEY and SVGEGT. This CDR3 contains 15 residues. V was clipped by 5 bases and J by 6 bases, with 19 bases between them. The CDR3 DNA reads TGTGCCAGCAGTGAACAGGAGGCGAGGACCGCTGAAGCTTTCTTT. As protein: CASSEQEARTAEAFF.

CDR3 residues: CASSLDADVQYF. In nucleotides, the CDR3 is TGTGCCAGCAGCTTGGACGCAGATGTGCAGTATTTT. The chain carries TRBV5-4 and TRBJ2-3; no clear D. Germline CDR1 reads SGHNT; CDR2 reads YYREEE (reference sequence). The CDR3 sequence is 12 residues long. The germline V and J ends were trimmed by 0 bases and 11 bases, with 10 bases remaining between them.

About this clonotype itself: The CDR3 does not close with the conserved phenylalanine or tryptophan, likely indicating a read error. The chain joins TRBV11-1 to TRBJ1-6; possible D gene TRBD1, 5 bases. The CDR3 runs 13 residues. CDR1 is SGHAT and CDR2 is FQDESV in the germline V gene (reference sequence). As DNA, the CDR3 is TGTGCCAGCAGCCGGACATTCGTTTCATCCCTCCACTGT. This gives the protein CASSRTFVSSLHC.

About this clonotype: Lacking the conserved final phenylalanine or tryptophan, this CDR3 likely reflects a read error. The chain joins TRBV12-3 or TRBV12-4 to TRBJ1-1; 9 bases fit TRBD1. The CDR3 has 16 amino acids. The chain's CDR3 is CANSFILGQGNTEAFY. The CDR3 DNA reads as TGTGCCAACAGTTTCATCTTGGGACAGGGAAACACTGAAGCTTTCTAT.

Notes on this clonotype: One end of the junction varies from germline; a read error may be responsible. The chain uses TRBV7-8 and TRBJ2-5, with 12 bases that match TRBD2. There are 17 residues in the CDR3. CDR1 is SGHVS and CDR2 is FQNEAQ in the germline V gene. The CDR3, as DNA: TGTGCCAGGAGCTTAGTCAGCCTAGCGGGAGGGGGAGAGACCCAGTATTTC. It encodes CARSLVSLAGGGETQYF.

Of note for this clonotype: A much more abundant neighbour one base away suggests this may be a read error. The chain joins TRBV5-6 to TRBJ2-3; 8 positions match TRBD1. The CDR3 runs 16 residues. With V trimmed by 4 bases and J by 0 bases, 7 bases remained unmatched. Germline CDR1 and CDR2: SGHDT and YYEEEE. CDR3 loop: CASSPMGQVSTDTQYF. CDR3 coding DNA: TGTGCCAGCAGCCCCATGGGACAGGTTAGCACAGATACGCAGTATTTT.

As regards this clonotype: Being one base from a much bigger clone, this may be a read error. This sequence joins TRBV28 and TRBJ1-2, with 7 bases fitting TRBD1. The CDR3 is made up of 15 amino acids. The junction had 17 bases not matched to a gene; V was cut back by 8 bases and J by 8 bases. CDR1 and CDR2 from the germline V gene are MDHEN and SYDVKM. The CDR3 nucleotides read TGTGCCAGCGTGTCAACTCTACAGGGGCGAGGGGGCTACACCTTC. Amino acids: CASVSTLQGRGGYTF.

This clonotype came up many times. This chain uses TRBV6-5 with TRBJ2-2; 11 bases agree with TRBD2. CDR1 is MNHEY and CDR2 is SVGAGI in the germline V gene. V shed 2 bases, J shed 6 bases, and the junction held 11 bases outside the gene matches. The CDR3 spans 18 residues. The CDR3 is CASSYSLAGGPDPGELFF. CDR3 bases: TGTGCCAGCAGTTACAGTCTAGCGGGAGGCCCTGACCCCGGGGAGCTGTTTTTT.

There are many counts of this clonotype. V is TRBV28 and J is TRBJ2-5; no clear D gene. V was shortened by 4 bases and J by 5 bases, with 5 bases between the two germline ends. Germline V gives CDR1 MDHEN, CDR2 SYDVKM. This CDR3 is built from 11 residues. This chain's CDR3 is CASSSGETQYF. DNA for the CDR3: TGTGCCAGCAGTTCGGGTGAGACCCAGTACTTC.

This clonotype was detected ten times or more. V gene TRBV28 combines with J gene TRBJ1-3; D might be TRBD1 (5 bases). Trimming shortened V by 6 bases and J by 0 bases, and 15 bases separated the two germline ends. Germline V CDR1 and CDR2: MDHEN, SYDVKM. The CDR3 sequence is 16 residues long. In nucleotides, the CDR3 is TGTGCCAGCAGCCACTCGACAGCCTACTCTGGAAACACCATATATTTT. Translated, it gives CASSHSTAYSGNTIYF.

Points on this clonotype: At one end, the junction sequence differs from germline, possibly due to a read error. The rearrangement links TRBV12-3 or TRBV12-4 to TRBJ2-7; 7 bases fit TRBD1. The CDR3 extends over 14 amino acids. DNA for the CDR3: TGTGCCAACAGCCCGACAGGGCGTCACTACGAGCAGTACTTT. Its translation: CANSPTGRHYEQYF.

About this clonotype itself: A junction end diverges from the germline sequence, so it may reflect a read error. The rearrangement joins TRBV4-2 to TRBJ1-2; D not resolved. This CDR3 is built from 14 residues. Germline CDR1 is LGHNA and CDR2 is YNFKEQ. CDR3 coding DNA: TGTGTCAGCAGCCAAGAAGTAAGATCTCGGGGCTACACCTTC. This encodes CVSSQEVRSRGYTF.

Details on this clonotype: A read error may account for a junction end that differs from germline. The gene calls are TRBV11-3 and TRBJ1-5; D unclear. Looked up from germline, CDR1 is SGHNT and CDR2 is YENEEA. CDR3 size: 15 residues. CDR3 in DNA: TGTGCCAGCAGTTTAGATCTGGGAGTGGCTCAGCTCCAGCATTTT. Amino acids: CASSLDLGVAQLQHF.

The chain carries TRBV5-6 and TRBJ2-3; D gene uncertain. Trimming removed 4 bases from V and 11 bases from J, with 17 bases in between. This CDR3 is built from 13 residues. Germline CDR1 SGHDT, CDR2 YYEEEE. CDR3 protein: CASSGQVTDEQYF. In DNA, the CDR3 is TGTGCCAGCAGCGGTCAGGTTACAGATGAGCAGTATTTT.

This clonotype was seen only once. A read error is likely, as this CDR3 ends without the conserved phenylalanine or tryptophan. The chain combines TRBV11-1 with TRBJ2-3, with a possible D match to TRBD2 (6 bases). Germline assignment: CDR1 SGHAT and CDR2 FQDESV (reference sequence). The CDR3 contains 19 residues. CDR3 residues: CAGSSGGSSVGARTDTQYI. DNA of the CDR3: TGTGCCGGCAGCTCCGGGGGAAGCTCTGTTGGAGCCCGCACAGATACGCAGTATATT.

The rearrangement uses TRBV6-2 or TRBV6-3 and TRBJ2-7; 7 nucleotides match TRBD1. The V gene end was trimmed by 3 bases and the J gene end by 5 bases; junction bases not matched to a gene: 16. Germline values: CDR1 MNHEY, CDR2 SVGEGT. The CDR3 runs to 17 residues. The CDR3 DNA reads as TGTGCCAGCAGTTATTGGGGAGCCGGGACAGATAACAACGAGCAGTACTTC. This gives the protein CASSYWGAGTDNNEQYF.

This clonotype was detected ten times or more. The chain links TRBV7-9 to TRBJ2-1, with TRBD2 matching 9 bases. The CDR3 runs 14 residues. The V gene's germline CDR1 is SEHNR and CDR2 FQNEAQ (reference sequence). The J segment lost 7 bases and the V segment lost 6 bases, leaving 7 bases of the junction unmatched. The CDR3 DNA sequence: TGTGCCAGCAGTTCTAGCGGGACGGGTAATGAGCAGTTCTTC. Protein sequence: CASSSSGTGNEQFF. Full variable domain (remainder filled in from reference TRBV7-9 and TRBJ2-1): DTGVSQNPRHKITKRGQNVTFRCDPISEHNRLYWYRQTLGQGPEFLTYFQNEAQLEKSRLLSDRFSAERPKGSFSTLEIQRTEQGDSAMYLCASSSSGTGNEQFFGPGTRLTVL.

In the case of this clonotype: The junction and the germline gene differ at one end; a read error may be behind it. This chain uses TRBV6-6 with TRBJ2-3, with 8 bases lining up with TRBD2. The CDR3 has 14 residues. Germline-derived CDR1 and CDR2 are MNHNY and SVGAGI (reference sequence). Written as DNA, the CDR3 is TGTGCCAGGAGTCGGACTAGCCAGGGAGATACACAGTATTTT. It codes for CARSRTSQGDTQYF.

Concerning this clonotype: A read error may account for a junction end that differs from germline. The rearrangement joins TRBV12-3 or TRBV12-4 to TRBJ2-7, with D unresolved. CDR3 length: 12 amino acids. CDR3 coding DNA: TGTACCAGCAGTTTGGAACAGTACGAGCAGTACTTC. Translated, it gives CTSSLEQYEQYF.

On this clonotype itself: At one of its ends the junction is not consistent with the germline gene, which may arise from a read error. The chain combines TRBV11-2 with TRBJ1-4, with D possibly TRBD1 on 6 matching bases. From germline, CDR1 is SGHAT and CDR2 FQNNGV. The CDR3 consists of 14 residues. The CDR3 bases are TGTACCAGCAGCTTAGATCTTGGGGGGCTCAAGCTGTATTTT. Protein sequence: CTSSLDLGGLKLYF.

This clonotype was recorded many times. This chain connects TRBV6-2 or TRBV6-3 to TRBJ2-7, with TRBD1 as a possible D gene (6 bases). The CDR3 loop spans 17 amino acids. Germline loops: CDR1 MNHEY, CDR2 SVGEGT. V dropped 7 bases and J dropped 2 bases, with 24 bases sitting between them. The CDR3: CASTRNFGTQGAYEQYF. In DNA form, the CDR3 reads TGTGCCAGCACCCGCAATTTCGGGACACAAGGAGCCTACGAGCAGTACTTC.